The clone carrying this T cell receptor beta chain was seen a single time. No antigen is known for it. The source of the sample is a study of shared clonotypes between healthy human individuals. Overall study findings and caveats: Non-shared clonotypes had lower generation probabilities than clonotypes shared by all four sorted-subset donors.

Profiling relied on immunoSEQ multiplex PCR, and the TCRdb table lists in-frame clones only, not all of them. The sample contains millions of clones, over 85% of which appear only once. Losses at the gene ends were 1 base for V and 9 bases for J; bases not matched to a gene: 9. Germline V gene lookup returns CDR1 SGHRS and CDR2 YFSETQ. This CDR3 has 14 residues. The sequence was obtained from a man between 18 and 29 years old in good health. Some clones in this sample may be carry-over from other donors' samples. The chain employs TRBV5-1 and TRBJ1-1, with 7 bases that match TRBD1. The material sequenced was naive CD4+ T cells from PBMCs. Subset in this sample: CD45RA+ positively selected. CDR3 coding DNA: TGCGCCAGCAGCTTGAGCCAGGGGGAAGGAAAAGCTTTCTTT. The encoded protein is CASSLSQGEGKAFF.